These T cell receptor beta chains were read from a single sample in a study of control samples from healthy donors and cancer patients. Assay used: immunoSEQ multiplex PCR; TCRdb lists only in-frame clones, some missing. The table has about 120,000 clones, roughly 88% seen once. The sequenced sample consisted of blood. The origin of the receptors is a man in his forties or fifties in good health. Both conserved end residues are part of each CDR3. Each record gives: J gene, CDR3 length, clone size, D gene, V gene, CDR3 protein, CDR3 DNA. D genes are given only for firm matches. Clone size is stated in some rows and not others, as once, few, many or a class when expanded.

J gene: TRBJ1-4
CDR3 length: 13
clone size: -
D gene: -
V gene: TRBV9
CDR3 protein: CASRGATNEKLFF
CDR3 DNA: TGTGCCAGCAGGGGTGCAACTAATGAAAAACTGTTTTTT

J gene: TRBJ2-3
CDR3 length: 18
clone size: -
D gene: TRBD2
V gene: TRBV10-3
CDR3 protein: CAISESVGVAGYSDTQYF
CDR3 DNA: TGTGCCATCAGTGAGTCAGTGGGAGTAGCGGGGTACTCAGATACGCAGTATTTT

J gene: TRBJ1-2
CDR3 length: 14
clone size: -
D gene: -
V gene: TRBV24-1
CDR3 protein: CATSDWTDNYGYTF
CDR3 DNA: TGTGCCACCAGTGATTGGACAGACAACTATGGCTACACCTTC

J gene: TRBJ2-1
CDR3 length: 17
clone size: once
D gene: -
V gene: TRBV2
CDR3 protein: CASSPLGGLALYNEQFF
CDR3 DNA: TGTGCCAGCAGTCCTCTTGGGGGGCTAGCCCTCTACAATGAGCAGTTCTTC

J gene: TRBJ2-7
CDR3 length: 13
clone size: once
D gene: -
V gene: TRBV11-3
CDR3 protein: CASSNGATYEQYF
CDR3 DNA: TGTGCCAGCAGCAATGGGGCTACCTACGAGCAGTACTTC

J gene: TRBJ1-1
CDR3 length: 14
clone size: -
D gene: TRBD1
V gene: TRBV5-6
CDR3 protein: CASSFGTGNTEAFF
CDR3 DNA: TGTGCCAGCAGCTTCGGGACAGGGAACACTGAAGCTTTCTTT

J gene: TRBJ2-2
CDR3 length: 13
clone size: -
D gene: -
V gene: TRBV2
CDR3 protein: CASSAGVTGELFF
CDR3 DNA: TGTGCCAGCAGTGCGGGAGTAACCGGGGAGCTGTTTTTT

J gene: TRBJ1-1
CDR3 length: 11
clone size: -
D gene: TRBD1
V gene: TRBV24-1
CDR3 protein: CATSIQGEAFF
CDR3 DNA: TGTGCCACCAGTATACAGGGGGAAGCTTTCTTT

J gene: TRBJ1-4
CDR3 length: 14
clone size: -
D gene: -
V gene: TRBV7-9
CDR3 protein: CASSLVSGNEKLFF
CDR3 DNA: TGTGCCAGCAGCTTAGTGTCAGGAAATGAAAAACTGTTTTTT

J gene: TRBJ2-3
CDR3 length: 18
clone size: -
D gene: TRBD2
V gene: TRBV24-1
CDR3 protein: CATSELGTSGGNTDTQYF
CDR3 DNA: TGTGCCACCAGTGAGCTAGGGACTAGCGGGGGGAACACAGATACGCAGTATTTT

J gene: TRBJ1-1
CDR3 length: 14
clone size: -
D gene: -
V gene: TRBV5-1
CDR3 protein: CASSTDSLNTEAFF
CDR3 DNA: TGCGCCAGCAGCACCGACAGCTTAAACACTGAAGCTTTCTTT

J gene: TRBJ1-5
CDR3 length: 13
clone size: -
D gene: -
V gene: TRBV6-6
CDR3 protein: CASSYDRKQPQHF
CDR3 DNA: TGTGCCAGCAGTTATGACAGAAAGCAGCCCCAGCATTTT

J gene: TRBJ2-2
CDR3 length: 15
clone size: -
D gene: -
V gene: TRBV7-3
CDR3 protein: CASSLGGAGTGELFF
CDR3 DNA: TGTGCCAGCAGCTTAGGAGGGGCGGGCACCGGGGAGCTGTTTTTT

J gene: TRBJ1-4
CDR3 length: 15
clone size: -
D gene: TRBD1
V gene: TRBV7-9
CDR3 protein: CASSFSGTGVEKLFF
CDR3 DNA: TGTGCCAGCAGCTTTTCCGGGACAGGGGTGGAAAAACTGTTTTTT

J gene: TRBJ2-7
CDR3 length: 13
clone size: -
D gene: -
V gene: TRBV10-1
CDR3 protein: CASSESGPYEQYF
CDR3 DNA: TGCGCCAGCAGTGAGTCGGGACCTTACGAGCAGTACTTC

J gene: TRBJ1-6
CDR3 length: 19
clone size: -
D gene: -
V gene: TRBV6-1
CDR3 protein: CASSEALWLSKTYNSPLHF
CDR3 DNA: TGTGCCAGCAGTGAAGCGCTTTGGCTCTCCAAAACCTATAATTCACCCCTCCACTTT

J gene: TRBJ1-1
CDR3 length: 14
clone size: -
D gene: -
V gene: TRBV11-2
CDR3 protein: CASSIAGQNTEAFF
CDR3 DNA: TGTGCCAGCAGCATCGCGGGGCAGAACACTGAAGCTTTCTTT

J gene: TRBJ2-1
CDR3 length: 16
clone size: once
D gene: -
V gene: TRBV9
CDR3 protein: CASSPRPGSSYNEQFF
CDR3 DNA: TGTGCCAGCAGCCCAAGACCGGGGAGCTCCTACAATGAGCAGTTCTTC

J gene: TRBJ2-6
CDR3 length: 18
clone size: -
D gene: -
V gene: TRBV19
CDR3 protein: CASTPRGSARSGANVLTF
CDR3 DNA: TGTGCCAGTACCCCCCGGGGGAGCGCCCGCTCTGGGGCCAACGTCCTGACTTTC

J gene: TRBJ2-7
CDR3 length: 14
clone size: -
D gene: -
V gene: TRBV6-5
CDR3 protein: CASSYRAGRYEQYF
CDR3 DNA: TGTGCCAGCAGTTACAGGGCGGGGCGGTACGAGCAGTACTTC

J gene: TRBJ1-1
CDR3 length: 14
clone size: -
D gene: -
V gene: TRBV9
CDR3 protein: CASSARIGDTEAFF
CDR3 DNA: TGTGCCAGCAGCGCGAGGATAGGGGACACTGAAGCTTTCTTT

J gene: TRBJ2-7
CDR3 length: 18
clone size: -
D gene: TRBD2
V gene: TRBV19
CDR3 protein: CASSIGTSGGQNPYEQYF
CDR3 DNA: TGTGCCAGTAGTATAGGGACTAGCGGGGGCCAAAATCCCTACGAGCAGTACTTC

J gene: TRBJ1-2
CDR3 length: 16
clone size: -
D gene: TRBD1
V gene: TRBV25-1
CDR3 protein: CASSPPGTGTNYGYTF
CDR3 DNA: TGTGCCAGCAGTCCTCCCGGGACAGGGACTAACTATGGCTACACCTTC

J gene: TRBJ2-3
CDR3 length: 13
clone size: -
D gene: -
V gene: TRBV9
CDR3 protein: CASSVGGGDTQYF
CDR3 DNA: TGTGCCAGCAGCGTAGGGGGTGGAGATACGCAGTATTTT

J gene: TRBJ2-3
CDR3 length: 18
clone size: once
D gene: TRBD2
V gene: TRBV27
CDR3 protein: CASSIGTSGGWGTDTQYF
CDR3 DNA: TGTGCCAGCAGCATCGGGACTAGCGGGGGGTGGGGCACAGATACGCAGTATTTT

J gene: TRBJ2-7
CDR3 length: 17
clone size: -
D gene: TRBD1
V gene: TRBV10-3
CDR3 protein: CAISGGEAGGGSYEQYF
CDR3 DNA: TGTGCCATCAGTGGAGGGGAGGCAGGGGGCGGATCCTACGAGCAGTACTTC

J gene: TRBJ1-5
CDR3 length: 13
clone size: -
D gene: -
V gene: TRBV18
CDR3 protein: CASSQGQVQPQHF
CDR3 DNA: TGTGCCAGCTCGCAGGGGCAGGTTCAGCCCCAGCATTTT

J gene: TRBJ1-2
CDR3 length: 14
clone size: -
D gene: -
V gene: TRBV7-9
CDR3 protein: CASSLAVFNYGYTF
CDR3 DNA: TGTGCCAGCAGCTTAGCCGTTTTTAACTATGGCTACACCTTC

J gene: TRBJ2-1
CDR3 length: 13
clone size: -
D gene: TRBD1
V gene: TRBV11-3
CDR3 protein: CASSLAVDRGQFF
CDR3 DNA: TGTGCCAGCAGCTTAGCCGTGGACAGGGGGCAGTTCTTC

J gene: TRBJ2-5
CDR3 length: 16
clone size: -
D gene: TRBD2
V gene: TRBV3-1/TRBV3-2
CDR3 protein: CASSQVGTSGKETQYF
CDR3 DNA: TGTGCCAGCAGCCAAGTCGGGACTAGCGGAAAAGAGACCCAGTACTTC

J gene: TRBJ1-2
CDR3 length: 17
clone size: once
D gene: -
V gene: TRBV29-1
CDR3 protein: CSVEDGAGDKFNYGYTF
CDR3 DNA: TGCAGCGTTGAAGATGGTGCAGGAGATAAATTTAACTATGGCTACACCTTC

J gene: TRBJ2-3
CDR3 length: 17
clone size: -
D gene: TRBD2
V gene: TRBV9
CDR3 protein: CASSFGLAGGRTDTQYF
CDR3 DNA: TGTGCCAGCAGCTTCGGACTAGCGGGGGGGAGGACAGATACGCAGTATTTT

J gene: TRBJ2-1
CDR3 length: 13
clone size: -
D gene: -
V gene: TRBV5-1
CDR3 protein: CASSLGQDNEQFF
CDR3 DNA: TGCGCCAGCAGCTTGGGCCAGGACAATGAGCAGTTCTTC

J gene: TRBJ1-3
CDR3 length: 13
clone size: -
D gene: -
V gene: TRBV30
CDR3 protein: CAWSHGGGNTIYF
CDR3 DNA: TGTGCCTGGAGCCATGGAGGGGGAAACACCATATATTTT

J gene: TRBJ1-3
CDR3 length: 14
clone size: -
D gene: -
V gene: TRBV19
CDR3 protein: CASSIGTERNTIYF
CDR3 DNA: TGTGCCAGCAGTATAGGGACGGAGCGAAACACCATATATTTT

J gene: TRBJ1-2
CDR3 length: 15
clone size: -
D gene: TRBD1
V gene: TRBV7-9
CDR3 protein: CASSLALDRGYGYTF
CDR3 DNA: TGTGCCAGCAGCTTAGCGCTGGACAGGGGCTATGGCTACACCTTC

J gene: TRBJ2-1
CDR3 length: 13
clone size: -
D gene: -
V gene: TRBV7-9
CDR3 protein: CASSSPTHNEQFF
CDR3 DNA: TGTGCCAGCAGTAGTCCAACCCACAATGAGCAGTTCTTC

J gene: TRBJ1-1
CDR3 length: 15
clone size: -
D gene: TRBD1
V gene: TRBV11-3
CDR3 protein: CASSSQGALNTEAFF
CDR3 DNA: TGTGCCAGCAGCTCACAGGGGGCTCTGAACACTGAAGCTTTCTTT

J gene: TRBJ2-1
CDR3 length: 16
clone size: few
D gene: -
V gene: TRBV27
CDR3 protein: CASSPSGLGYYNEQFF
CDR3 DNA: TGTGCCAGCAGTCCCTCAGGATTGGGGTACTACAATGAGCAGTTCTTC

J gene: TRBJ2-7
CDR3 length: 13
clone size: -
D gene: TRBD1
V gene: TRBV5-5
CDR3 protein: CASGAGTAYEQYF
CDR3 DNA: TGTGCCAGCGGCGCCGGGACAGCCTACGAGCAGTACTTC

J gene: TRBJ1-1
CDR3 length: 13
clone size: -
D gene: -
V gene: TRBV6-5
CDR3 protein: CASIGSMNTEAFF
CDR3 DNA: TGTGCCAGCATTGGCAGCATGAACACTGAAGCTTTCTTT

J gene: TRBJ1-1
CDR3 length: 14
clone size: -
D gene: -
V gene: TRBV2
CDR3 protein: CASTLTGPNTEAFF
CDR3 DNA: TGTGCCAGCACCCTGACAGGACCGAACACTGAAGCTTTCTTT

J gene: TRBJ1-2
CDR3 length: 14
clone size: -
D gene: TRBD1
V gene: TRBV5-1
CDR3 protein: CASSLQGVDYGYTF
CDR3 DNA: TGCGCCAGCAGCTTGCAGGGGGTAGACTATGGCTACACCTTC

J gene: TRBJ2-2
CDR3 length: 13
clone size: -
D gene: -
V gene: TRBV10-3
CDR3 protein: CATRWANTGELFF
CDR3 DNA: TGTGCCACCAGGTGGGCGAACACCGGGGAGCTGTTTTTT

J gene: TRBJ1-1
CDR3 length: 14
clone size: few
D gene: TRBD1
V gene: TRBV25-1
CDR3 protein: CASRESGGNTEAFF
CDR3 DNA: TGTGCCAGCAGGGAATCAGGGGGCAACACTGAAGCTTTCTTT

J gene: TRBJ1-1
CDR3 length: 12
clone size: -
D gene: TRBD1
V gene: TRBV5-6
CDR3 protein: CASSPGGTEAFF
CDR3 DNA: TGTGCCAGCAGCCCAGGGGGCACTGAAGCTTTCTTT

J gene: TRBJ2-5
CDR3 length: 14
clone size: -
D gene: -
V gene: TRBV10-2
CDR3 protein: CASSGSGLGETQYF
CDR3 DNA: TGCGCCAGCAGTGGGTCGGGGCTCGGAGAGACCCAGTACTTC

J gene: TRBJ1-4
CDR3 length: 16
clone size: -
D gene: TRBD1
V gene: TRBV25-1
CDR3 protein: CASSERTTGDNEKLFF
CDR3 DNA: TGTGCCAGCAGTGAAAGAACGACAGGGGACAATGAAAAACTGTTTTTT

J gene: TRBJ1-2
CDR3 length: 12
clone size: -
D gene: TRBD1
V gene: TRBV29-1
CDR3 protein: CSVDPGTEGYTF
CDR3 DNA: TGCAGCGTTGACCCGGGGACAGAGGGCTACACCTTC

J gene: TRBJ1-2
CDR3 length: 15
clone size: once
D gene: -
V gene: TRBV9
CDR3 protein: CASSVDGGANYGYTF
CDR3 DNA: TGTGCCAGCAGCGTAGATGGGGGAGCGAACTATGGCTACACCTTC

J gene: TRBJ1-6
CDR3 length: 16
clone size: -
D gene: TRBD1
V gene: TRBV7-3
CDR3 protein: CASSLNGQGVNSPLHF
CDR3 DNA: TGTGCCAGCAGCTTAAACGGACAGGGGGTGAATTCACCCCTCCACTTT

J gene: TRBJ2-1
CDR3 length: 16
clone size: -
D gene: -
V gene: TRBV27
CDR3 protein: CASSSLDRSSYNEQFF
CDR3 DNA: TGTGCCAGCAGTTCCCTGGACCGAAGCTCCTACAATGAGCAGTTCTTC

J gene: TRBJ1-1
CDR3 length: 13
clone size: -
D gene: -
V gene: TRBV9
CDR3 protein: CASSVEGDTEAFF
CDR3 DNA: TGTGCCAGCAGCGTAGAAGGGGACACTGAAGCTTTCTTT